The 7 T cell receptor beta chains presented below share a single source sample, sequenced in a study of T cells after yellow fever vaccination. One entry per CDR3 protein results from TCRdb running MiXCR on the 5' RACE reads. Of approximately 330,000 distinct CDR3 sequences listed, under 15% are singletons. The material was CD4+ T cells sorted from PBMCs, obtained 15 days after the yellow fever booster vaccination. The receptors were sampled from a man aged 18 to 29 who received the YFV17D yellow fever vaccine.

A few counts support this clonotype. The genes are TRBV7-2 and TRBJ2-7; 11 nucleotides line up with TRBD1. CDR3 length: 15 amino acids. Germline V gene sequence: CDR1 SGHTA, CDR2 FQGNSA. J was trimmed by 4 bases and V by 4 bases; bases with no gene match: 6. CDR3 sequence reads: CASSSPGQGGYEQYF. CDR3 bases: TGTGCCAGCAGCTCACCGGGACAGGGGGGTTACGAGCAGTACTTC.

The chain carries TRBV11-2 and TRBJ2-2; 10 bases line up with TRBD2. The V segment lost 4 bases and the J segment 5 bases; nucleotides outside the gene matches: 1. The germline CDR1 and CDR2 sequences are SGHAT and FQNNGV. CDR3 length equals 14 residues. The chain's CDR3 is CASSWTSGTGELFF. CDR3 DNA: TGTGCCAGCAGCTGGACTAGCGGAACCGGGGAGCTGTTTTTT.

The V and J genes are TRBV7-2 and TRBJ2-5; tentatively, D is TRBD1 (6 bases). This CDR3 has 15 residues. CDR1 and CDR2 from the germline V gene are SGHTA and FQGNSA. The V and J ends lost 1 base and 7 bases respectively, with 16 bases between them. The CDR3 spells CASSLVWGQTGTQYF. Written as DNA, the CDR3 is TGTGCCAGCAGCTTAGTTTGGGGGCAAACCGGGACCCAGTACTTC.

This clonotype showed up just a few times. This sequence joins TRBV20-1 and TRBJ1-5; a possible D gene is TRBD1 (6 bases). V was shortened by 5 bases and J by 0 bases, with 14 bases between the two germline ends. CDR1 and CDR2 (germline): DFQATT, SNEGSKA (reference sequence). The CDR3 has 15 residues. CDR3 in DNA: TGCAGTGCTGCCGGGACATCGAATAGCAATCAGCCCCAGCATTTT. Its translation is CSAAGTSNSNQPQHF.

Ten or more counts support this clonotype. The CDR3 loop is CASSVGTSGYSGANVLTF. For the CDR3, the DNA is TGTGCCAGCAGCGTAGGGACTAGCGGTTACTCTGGGGCCAACGTCCTGACTTTC. This chain links TRBV9 with TRBJ2-6, with 10 bases lining up with TRBD2. The CDR3 totals 18 residues. Germline CDR1 reads SGDLS; CDR2 reads YYNGEE. The V segment lost 0 bases and the J segment 0 bases; nucleotides outside the gene matches: 3.

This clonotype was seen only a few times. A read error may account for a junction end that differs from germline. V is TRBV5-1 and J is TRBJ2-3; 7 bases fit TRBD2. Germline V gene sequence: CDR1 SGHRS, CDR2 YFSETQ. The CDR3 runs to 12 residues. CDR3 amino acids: CASRLEAGPQYF. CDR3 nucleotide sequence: TGCGCCAGCAGGTTGGAAGCGGGGCCGCAGTATTTT.

In DNA form, the CDR3 reads TGCGCCAGCAGTCAATCGAAAGGAAAGCGGGAGTCCTACGAGCAGTACGTC. As protein: CASSQSKGKRESYEQYV. The chain couples TRBV23-1 to TRBJ2-7, with 8 bases fitting TRBD2. Being an ORF, TRBV23-1 has a function that is uncertain. Trimming cost V 0 bases and J 1 base; bases outside gene matches: 8. The CDR3 totals 17 residues.